A selection of T cell receptor beta chains follows, all from one sample in a study of blood T cells in healthy people across ages. TCRdb re-analysed the 5' RACE reads in MiXCR, keeping a single row per CDR3 protein. The sample carries 1 million or so distinct CDR3 sequences, roughly a quarter recorded once. These data are also associated with another study on T cells of mothers and their children.

Sequenced: blood. These receptors all stem from a girl aged 2-10 years in good health. Both conserved end residues are part of each CDR3. The D gene is left open where the match is weak. Expanded clones get a size class; other rows say once, few or many, or leave the size out.

J,size,V,D,DNA,CDR3
TRBJ2-5,.,TRBV5-1,.,TGCGCCAGCAGCTCTGACGGGAATACTGGGGAGACCCAGTACTTC,CASSSDGNTGETQYF
TRBJ1-2,few,TRBV29-1,TRBD1,TGCAGCGTTACCGGGACAGGGGGTATAAGCTATGGCTACACCTTC,CSVTGTGGISYGYTF
TRBJ2-1,.,TRBV12-3/TRBV12-4,TRBD2,TGTGCCAGCAGTTTTTATATGTCTAGCGGGCCCAATGAGCAGTTCTTC,CASSFYMSSGPNEQFF
TRBJ1-2,.,TRBV28,.,TGTGCCAGCAGTCCCGGACAGTTTCTTGGCTACACCTTC,CASSPGQFLGYTF
TRBJ2-1,few,TRBV10-3,TRBD2,TGTGCCATCAGGGGGACTAGCGGGATTAATGAGCAGTTCTTC,CAIRGTSGINEQFF
TRBJ2-5,few,TRBV28,.,TGTGCCAGCAGAGTTAGTGGGAAGACCCAGTACTTC,CASRVSGKTQYF
TRBJ2-3,.,TRBV4-3,.,TGCGCCAGCAGCCGAGGTTCGACTGTAGCGTTGGGGCTGACAGATACGCAGTATTTT,CASSRGSTVALGLTDTQYF
TRBJ2-7,.,TRBV12-3/TRBV12-4,.,TGTGCCGGAAATGCGGGACGGACCTACGAGCAGTACTTC,CAGNAGRTYEQYF
TRBJ1-6,once,TRBV6-1,TRBD1,TGTGCCAGCAGTGAGACAGGGGAAAATAATTCACCCCTCCACTTT,CASSETGENNSPLHF
TRBJ2-1,.,TRBV12-5,TRBD1,TGTGCTAGTGGTTTGCCCTACCCACAGGGGGCAGCAATAAATGAGCAGTTCTTC,CASGLPYPQGAAINEQFF
TRBJ1-4,.,TRBV15,.,TGTGCCACCAGCAGAGTTTGGCGGAGGCTGGGAGCTAATGAAAAACTGTTTTTT,CATSRVWRRLGANEKLFF
TRBJ2-6,.,TRBV28,.,TGTGCCAGCAGTTTTAAGGACAGCCCCGTCCTGACTTTC,CASSFKDSPVLTF
TRBJ2-1,.,TRBV19,.,TGTGCCAGTAGTCCCAGTGTCCATGAGCAGTTCTTC,CASSPSVHEQFF
TRBJ1-4,few,TRBV9,.,TGTGCCAGCAGCGTAGAAGTGCAGGGTTGGGAAAAACTGTTTTTT,CASSVEVQGWEKLFF
TRBJ1-1,.,TRBV7-8,.,TGTGCCAGCAGCTATGATAACACTGAAGCTTTCTTT,CASSYDNTEAFF
TRBJ2-5,.,TRBV10-3,TRBD1,TGTGCCATCAGTCGGACAGGGGAAGGAAAAGAGACCCAGTACTTC,CAISRTGEGKETQYF
TRBJ1-2,.,TRBV7-9,.,TGTGCCAGCAGCTCGACAGAGGCTTATGGCTACACCTTC,CASSSTEAYGYTF
TRBJ2-7,.,TRBV20-1,TRBD1,TGCAGTGCTAGAGACATGGACAGGGGCTCCTACGAGCAGTACTTC,CSARDMDRGSYEQYF
TRBJ2-5,.,TRBV6-6,.,TGTGCCAGCAGTTACTCCAAAATCGGGGAGACCCAGTACTTC,CASSYSKIGETQYF
TRBJ1-1,.,TRBV4-1,.,TGCGCCAGCAGCCAAAGACCGGGGGTGGGGCAGGGCACTGAAGCTTTCTTT,CASSQRPGVGQGTEAFF